This record looks at one T cell receptor (beta chain) sequence and its context. No cognate antigen has been identified for it. No quality values exist for individual bases; no much larger clone is one base distant. These data are taken from a study of blood T cell repertoires in COVID-19 (dated by TCRdb to the early 2020s). Regarding the research as a whole: Collaborator samples came from the United States, Italy and Spain and covered acute and convalescent phases of COVID-19. The prospective study material was composed of cDNA or gDNA derived from T cells, B-cell-depleted T cells, or PBMCs. The dataset comprised deeply sampled blood TCRbeta repertoires from subjects exposed to, actively infected with, or recovered from COVID-19. The repertoires were released in a freely available public database intended as a resource for research on the immune response to SARS-CoV-2. The samples were drawn from two sources: the first 160 participants of the ongoing ImmuneRACE study, and about 1,300 subjects contributed by 6 global collaborators. Sample metadata almost always included a de-identified subject ID, COVID-19 status, age in years and sex. HLA class I and class II types, where available, came from metadata supplied by the sample provider rather than from assay-based typing.

The immunoSEQ Assay, a bias-controlled multiplex PCR, was used to amplify TCRbeta CDR3 regions from genomic DNA. In the original analysis: The number of nucleated cells in each sample was estimated from the amplification of reference gene primers within the assay. Sequence reads were collapsed and filtered to measure the absolute abundance of every unique TCRbeta CDR3 rearrangement. For each sample, productive Simpson clonality was calculated as the square root of Simpson's diversity index across productive rearrangements. What TCRdb holds here is the immuneACCESS table cut down to in-frame rearrangements. Part of the clones is not present; checked against another copy, under half of the missing clones reflect an unresolved V gene, and the others are unexplained. V, J and clone size derive from that table, while D and trimming were established from the DNA sequence. For this sample the table gives approximately 300,000 clones, of which about nine tenths were detected only once. The leading ten clones occupy almost 9.5% of the sample.

The research as a whole found: Clinical and demographic metadata were provided uncurated, with the amount varying by source and participant.

Participants in the prospective study were enrolled through a virtual design, were aged about 18 to 100 years, and lived in under 25 United States geographic areas. In the prospective study, cohorts were assigned on the basis of participant-reported clinical history obtained from a screening survey and a study questionnaire. For ImmuneRACE Cohort 3, a participant was defined as recovered based on two consecutive negative NP/OP PCR tests, clearance by a healthcare professional, or resolution of symptoms. Each participant in the prospective study had whole blood, serum and a nasopharyngeal or oropharyngeal swab collected by mobile phlebotomists. Additional blood draws and questionnaires over an approximately 2-month period could optionally be provided by prospective study participants. Prospective study blood samples were shipped either frozen or at room temperature before DNA extraction. This TCR came from a woman aged 25 to 39 who had recovered from COVID-19. Input material: PBMCs or T cells enriched from blood (not recorded which).

The CDR3: CASRRDSFGYGYTF. The DNA sequence follows: TGTGCCAGTCGTCGGGACAGCTTCGGTTATGGCTACACCTTC. The chain joins TRBV19 to TRBJ1-2, and 7 junction bases match TRBD1. Spanning cysteine to phenylalanine, the CDR3 consists of 14 amino acids. The kept DNA is CDR3 alone, 42 bases in frame from the first base. Based on the germline V gene (reference sequence), the CDR1 and CDR2 sequences are LNHDA and SQIVND. Here V drops 8 bases and J drops 5 bases, and the junction holds 11 bases not matched to any gene.